This T cell receptor (beta chain) was identified during a study of beta chain features in type 1 diabetes. Study-level points and caveats: Type 1 diabetes patients had TCRB CDR3s that were shorter (moderately but significantly so) in all four CD4+ subsets.

This clone was counted only a few times. As yet, its antigen is unknown. All of the isolated RNA was reverse transcribed, so expressed TCRB transcripts were sequenced. The table came from immunoSEQ multiplex PCR; TCRdb's copy has only in-frame clones and leaves some out. Of about 160,000 clones detected, 9% to 10% appear once; the ten largest clones hold roughly 0.7%. The CDR3 is 16 amino acids. CDR1 MGHRA and CDR2 YSYEKL come from the germline V gene. Trimming left V 0 bases short and J 4 bases short, with 15 bases between. Input material: central memory CD4+ T cells from blood. The rearrangement uses TRBV4-1 and TRBJ1-2; D gene uncertain. This clonotype originated in a woman aged 25-40 years with type 1 diabetes. Written as DNA, the CDR3 is TGCGCCAGCAGCCAAGATCTGTCCCGACTGATCTATGGCTACACCTTC. It yields the protein CASSQDLSRLIYGYTF.